This T cell receptor (beta chain) was documented in a study of cytomegalovirus exposure and HLA in healthy donors. Across the study: It was reported in a later analysis that the 100 to 150 validation repertoires used the same platform as the 666 first-cohort repertoires.

The protocol was immunoSEQ multiplex PCR, while the TCRdb copy is restricted to in-frame clones and leaves out a portion. The sample holds more than 140,000 clones, about 89% seen once. General observations from the study: While the bulk of TCR sequences proved rare, some public TCRs turned up in many donors.

About this clone itself: Its antigen is unidentified.

The sample consisted of PBMCs. The clonotype comes from a woman aged 18-35 years in good health and CMV-seropositive.

The CDR3 loop reads CASSETGDTQYF. The CDR3, as DNA: TGTGCCAGCAGTGAAACAGGGGATACGCAGTATTTT. The chain combines TRBV2 with TRBJ2-3, with D possibly being TRBD1 (6 bases). The CDR3 spans 12 residues. CDR1 SNHLY and CDR2 FYNNEI come from the germline V gene. V lost 2 bases to trimming and J lost 6 bases, with 6 bases between them.